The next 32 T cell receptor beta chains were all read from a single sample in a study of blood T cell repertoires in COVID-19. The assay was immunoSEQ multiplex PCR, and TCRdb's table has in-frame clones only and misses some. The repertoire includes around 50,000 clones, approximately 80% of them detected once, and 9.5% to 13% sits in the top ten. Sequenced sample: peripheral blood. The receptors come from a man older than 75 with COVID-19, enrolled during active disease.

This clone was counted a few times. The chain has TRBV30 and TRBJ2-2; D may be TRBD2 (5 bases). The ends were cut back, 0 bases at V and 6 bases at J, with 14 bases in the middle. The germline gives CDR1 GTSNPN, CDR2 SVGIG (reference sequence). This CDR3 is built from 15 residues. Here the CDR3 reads CAWSVVSRGSGELFF. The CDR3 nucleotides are TGTGCCTGGAGTGTAGTTTCTCGGGGATCCGGGGAGCTGTTTTTT.

The CDR3 is CASSYSQRDTTDTQYF. The CDR3 nucleotides are TGTGCCAGCAGTTACTCTCAACGGGATACGACAGATACGCAGTATTTT. This chain connects TRBV6-2 or TRBV6-3 to TRBJ2-3; D perhaps matches TRBD2 (5 bases). V shed 0 bases and J shed 3 bases, with 13 bases lying between them. From germline, CDR1 is MNHEY and CDR2 SVGEGT. The CDR3 loop spans 16 amino acids.

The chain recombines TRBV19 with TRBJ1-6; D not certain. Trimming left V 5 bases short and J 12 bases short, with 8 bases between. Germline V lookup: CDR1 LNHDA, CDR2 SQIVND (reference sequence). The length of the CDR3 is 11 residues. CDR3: CASSSEGPLHF. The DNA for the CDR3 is TGTGCCAGTAGTTCAGAGGGACCCCTCCACTTT.

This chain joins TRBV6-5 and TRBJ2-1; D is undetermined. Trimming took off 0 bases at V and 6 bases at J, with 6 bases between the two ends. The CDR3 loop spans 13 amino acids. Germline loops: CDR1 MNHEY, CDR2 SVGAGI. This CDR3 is CASSYSPSNEQFF. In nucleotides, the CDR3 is TGTGCCAGCAGTTACTCCCCTAGCAATGAGCAGTTCTTC.

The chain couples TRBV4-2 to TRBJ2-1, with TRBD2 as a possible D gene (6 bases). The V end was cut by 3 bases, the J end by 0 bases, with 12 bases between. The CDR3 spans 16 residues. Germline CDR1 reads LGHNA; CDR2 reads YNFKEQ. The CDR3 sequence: CASSHPAGPSYNEQFF. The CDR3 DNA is TGTGCCAGCAGCCACCCAGCGGGCCCCTCCTACAATGAGCAGTTCTTC.

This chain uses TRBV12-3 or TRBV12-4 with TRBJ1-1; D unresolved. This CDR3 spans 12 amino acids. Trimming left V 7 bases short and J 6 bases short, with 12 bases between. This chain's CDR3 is CASNKWLSEAFF. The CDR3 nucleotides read TGTGCCAGCAATAAATGGCTGTCTGAAGCTTTCTTT.

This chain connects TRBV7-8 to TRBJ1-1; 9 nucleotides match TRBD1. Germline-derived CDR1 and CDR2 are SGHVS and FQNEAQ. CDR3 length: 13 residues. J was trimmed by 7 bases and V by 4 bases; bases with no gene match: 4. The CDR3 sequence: CASSYRGQIEAFF. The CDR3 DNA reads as TGTGCCAGCAGCTACAGGGGGCAGATTGAAGCTTTCTTT.

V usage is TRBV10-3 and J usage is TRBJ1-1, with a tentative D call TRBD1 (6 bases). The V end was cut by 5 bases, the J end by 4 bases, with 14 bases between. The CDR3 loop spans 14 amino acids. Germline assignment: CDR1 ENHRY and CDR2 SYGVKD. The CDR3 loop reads CAISPGVGGTEAFF. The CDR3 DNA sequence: TGTGCCATCAGTCCAGGGGTGGGTGGCACTGAAGCTTTCTTT.

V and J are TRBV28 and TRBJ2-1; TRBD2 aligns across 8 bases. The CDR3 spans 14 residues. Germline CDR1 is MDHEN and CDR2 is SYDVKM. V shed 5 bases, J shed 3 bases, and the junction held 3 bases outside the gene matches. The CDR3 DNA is TGTGCCAGCAGTACCGGGACTAGCTACAATGAGCAGTTCTTC. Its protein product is CASSTGTSYNEQFF.

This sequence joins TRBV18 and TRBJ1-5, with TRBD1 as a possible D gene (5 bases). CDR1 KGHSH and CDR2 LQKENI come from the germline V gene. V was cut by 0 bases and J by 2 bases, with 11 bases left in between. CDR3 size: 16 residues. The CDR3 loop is CASSPPGGMGNQPQHF. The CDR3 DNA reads TGTGCCAGCTCACCACCGGGGGGAATGGGCAATCAGCCCCAGCATTTT.

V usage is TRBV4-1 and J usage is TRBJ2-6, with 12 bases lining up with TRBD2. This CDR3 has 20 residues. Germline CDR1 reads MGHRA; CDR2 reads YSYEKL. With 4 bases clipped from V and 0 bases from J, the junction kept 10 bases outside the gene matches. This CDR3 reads CASSPPGLAGESSGANVLTF. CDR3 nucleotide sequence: TGCGCCAGCAGCCCTCCGGGACTAGCGGGCGAGAGCTCTGGGGCCAACGTCCTGACTTTC.

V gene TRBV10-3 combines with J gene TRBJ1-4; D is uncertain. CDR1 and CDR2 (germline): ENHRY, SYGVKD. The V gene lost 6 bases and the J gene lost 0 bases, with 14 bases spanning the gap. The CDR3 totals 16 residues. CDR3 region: CAISSGLVATNEKLFF. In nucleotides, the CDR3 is TGTGCCATCAGCAGTGGTCTCGTGGCAACTAATGAAAAACTGTTTTTT.

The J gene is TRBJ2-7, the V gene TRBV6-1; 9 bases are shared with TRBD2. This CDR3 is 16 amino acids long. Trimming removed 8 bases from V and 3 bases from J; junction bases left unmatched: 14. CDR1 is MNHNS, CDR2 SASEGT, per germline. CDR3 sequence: CASGGGRLADLYEQYV. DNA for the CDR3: TGTGCCAGCGGTGGGGGGAGACTAGCGGACCTCTACGAGCAGTACGTC.

This CDR3 is CASSLTGQSEAFF. The CDR3 nucleotides read TGTGCCAGCAGCTTAACCGGACAGTCTGAAGCTTTCTTT. The V and J genes are TRBV7-9 and TRBJ1-1; TRBD1 is a possible D gene (6 bases). This CDR3 comprises 13 residues. Trimming shortened V by 2 bases and J by 6 bases, and 10 bases separated the two germline ends. Per germline, CDR1 SEHNR and CDR2 FQNEAQ (reference sequence).

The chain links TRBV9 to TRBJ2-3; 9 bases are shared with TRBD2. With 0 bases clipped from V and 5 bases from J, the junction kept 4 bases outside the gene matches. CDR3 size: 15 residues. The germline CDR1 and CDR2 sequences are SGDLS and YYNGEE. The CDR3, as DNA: TGTGCCAGCAGCGTAGCTACAGCGGGGGGAGATACGCAGTATTTT. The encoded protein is CASSVATAGGDTQYF.

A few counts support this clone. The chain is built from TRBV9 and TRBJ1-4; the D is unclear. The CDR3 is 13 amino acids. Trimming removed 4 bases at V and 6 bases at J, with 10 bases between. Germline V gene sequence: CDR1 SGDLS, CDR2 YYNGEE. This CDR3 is CASSNLVDEKLFF. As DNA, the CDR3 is TGTGCCAGCAGCAATCTCGTAGATGAAAAACTGTTTTTT.

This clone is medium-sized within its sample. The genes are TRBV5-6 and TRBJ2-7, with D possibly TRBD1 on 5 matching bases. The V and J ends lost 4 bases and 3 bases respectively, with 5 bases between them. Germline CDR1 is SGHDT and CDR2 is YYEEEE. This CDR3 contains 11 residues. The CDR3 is CASSDSYEQYF. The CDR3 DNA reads TGTGCCAGCAGCGACAGCTACGAGCAGTACTTC.

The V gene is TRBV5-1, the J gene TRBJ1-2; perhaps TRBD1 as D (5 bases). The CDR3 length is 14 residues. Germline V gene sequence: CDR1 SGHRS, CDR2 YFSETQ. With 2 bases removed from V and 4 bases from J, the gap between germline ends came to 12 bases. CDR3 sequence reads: CASSLGGVAYGYTF. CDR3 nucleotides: TGCGCCAGCAGCTTAGGAGGGGTTGCCTATGGCTACACCTTC.

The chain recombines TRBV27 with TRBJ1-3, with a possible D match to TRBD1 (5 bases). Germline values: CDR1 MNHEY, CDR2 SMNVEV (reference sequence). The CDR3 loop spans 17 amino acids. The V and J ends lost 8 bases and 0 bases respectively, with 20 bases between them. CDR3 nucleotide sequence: TGTGCCAGCGCGACGGGGGGGAGGACCTTCTCTGGAAACACCATATATTTT. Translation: CASATGGRTFSGNTIYF.

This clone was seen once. CDR3 loop: CASSDPGLATDTQYF. DNA of the CDR3: TGCGCCAGCAGTGACCCGGGACTAGCGACAGATACGCAGTATTTT. The chain carries TRBV10-1 and TRBJ2-3, with 10 positions matching TRBD2. V lost 3 bases, J lost 3 bases, and 3 bases stayed unmatched. In germline, CDR1 is WNHNN, CDR2 SYGVQD (reference sequence). CDR3 size: 15 residues.

The DNA for the CDR3 is TGCGCCAGCAGGGGGACAGGGTTTAGCGCAGATACGCAGTATTTT. Its protein product is CASRGTGFSADTQYF. This rearrangement joins TRBV5-1 to TRBJ2-3, with 9 bases that match TRBD1. The CDR3 is made up of 15 amino acids. Looked up from germline, CDR1 is SGHRS and CDR2 is YFSETQ. V shed 5 bases, J shed 4 bases, and the junction held 8 bases outside the gene matches. The full variable domain, in which reference TRBV5-1 and TRBJ2-3 provide the parts outside the CDR3, is KAGVTQTPRYLIKTRGQQVTLSCSPISGHRSVSWYQQTPGQGLQFLFEYFSETQRNKGNFPGRFSGRQFSNSRSEMNVSTLELGDSALYLCASRGTGFSADTQYFGPGTRLTVL.

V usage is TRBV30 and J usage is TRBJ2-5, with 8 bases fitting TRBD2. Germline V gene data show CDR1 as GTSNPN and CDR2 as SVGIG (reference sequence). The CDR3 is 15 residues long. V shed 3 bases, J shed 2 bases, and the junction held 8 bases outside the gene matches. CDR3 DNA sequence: TGTGCCTGGAGCGCCGGGACTAGGAGGCAAGAGACCCAGTACTTC. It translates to CAWSAGTRRQETQYF.

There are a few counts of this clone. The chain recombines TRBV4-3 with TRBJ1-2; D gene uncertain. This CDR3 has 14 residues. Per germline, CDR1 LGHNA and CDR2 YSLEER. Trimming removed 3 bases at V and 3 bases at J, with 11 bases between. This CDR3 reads CASSHIVEDYGYTF. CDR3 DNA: TGCGCCAGCAGCCACATCGTGGAGGACTATGGCTACACCTTC.

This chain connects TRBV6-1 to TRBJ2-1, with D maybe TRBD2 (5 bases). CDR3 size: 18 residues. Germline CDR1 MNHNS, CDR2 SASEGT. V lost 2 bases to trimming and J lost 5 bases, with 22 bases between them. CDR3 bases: TGTGCCAGCAGTGAATATGACGTTGGGAGTTTGGAGGACAATGAGCAGTTCTTC. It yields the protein CASSEYDVGSLEDNEQFF.

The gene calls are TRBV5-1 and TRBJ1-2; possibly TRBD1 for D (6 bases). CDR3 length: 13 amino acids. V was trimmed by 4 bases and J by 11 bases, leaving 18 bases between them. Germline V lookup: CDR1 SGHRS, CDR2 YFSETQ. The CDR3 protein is CASSPLLQGEYTF. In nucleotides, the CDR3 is TGCGCCAGCAGCCCTTTACTACAGGGAGAATACACCTTC. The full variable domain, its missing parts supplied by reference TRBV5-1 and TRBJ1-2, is KAGVTQTPRYLIKTRGQQVTLSCSPISGHRSVSWYQQTPGQGLQFLFEYFSETQRNKGNFPGRFSGRQFSNSRSEMNVSTLELGDSALYLCASSPLLQGEYTFGSGTRLTVV.

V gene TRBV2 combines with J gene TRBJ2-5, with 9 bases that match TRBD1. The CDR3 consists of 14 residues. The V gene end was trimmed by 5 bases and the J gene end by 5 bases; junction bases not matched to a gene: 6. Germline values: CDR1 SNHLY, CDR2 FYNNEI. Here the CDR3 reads CASSQDRGGETQYF. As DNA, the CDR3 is TGTGCCAGCAGTCAGGACAGGGGCGGGGAGACCCAGTACTTC. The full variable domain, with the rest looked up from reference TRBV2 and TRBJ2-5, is EPEVTQTPSHQVTQMGQEVILRCVPISNHLYFYWYRQILGQKVEFLVSFYNNEISEKSEIFDDQFSVERPDGSNFTLKIRSTKLEDSAMYFCASSQDRGGETQYFGPGTRLLVL.

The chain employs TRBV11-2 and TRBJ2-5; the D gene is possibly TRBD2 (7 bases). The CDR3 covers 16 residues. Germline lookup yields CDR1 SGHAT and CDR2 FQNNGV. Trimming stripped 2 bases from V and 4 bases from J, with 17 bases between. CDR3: CASSLTGGGAVETQYF. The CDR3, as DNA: TGTGCCAGCAGCTTAACAGGTGGGGGGGCCGTAGAGACCCAGTACTTC.

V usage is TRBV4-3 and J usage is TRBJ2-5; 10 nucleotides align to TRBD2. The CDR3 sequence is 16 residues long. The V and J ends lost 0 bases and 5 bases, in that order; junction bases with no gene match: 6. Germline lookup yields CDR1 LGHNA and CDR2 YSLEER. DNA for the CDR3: TGCGCCAGCAGCCAAGAGGGGGGACTAGCGTGGGAGACCCAGTACTTC. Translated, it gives CASSQEGGLAWETQYF.

CDR3 in amino acids: CATSDNTGGPGSSYNEQFF. DNA of the CDR3: TGTGCCACCAGTGATAATACAGGGGGCCCGGGGAGCTCCTACAATGAGCAGTTCTTC. The rearrangement joins TRBV24-1 to TRBJ2-1; 9 nucleotides match TRBD1. CDR3 length equals 19 residues. CDR1 and CDR2 (germline): KGHDR, SFDVKD. With 3 bases clipped from V and 0 bases from J, the junction kept 11 bases outside the gene matches.

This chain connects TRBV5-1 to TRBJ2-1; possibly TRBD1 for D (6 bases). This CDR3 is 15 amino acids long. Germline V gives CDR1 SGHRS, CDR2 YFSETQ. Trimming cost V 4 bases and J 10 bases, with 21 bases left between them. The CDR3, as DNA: TGCGCCAGCAGCCGAACCGAGACAGGTCGAGGGGAGCAGTTCTTC. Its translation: CASSRTETGRGEQFF. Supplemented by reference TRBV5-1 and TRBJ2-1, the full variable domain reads KAGVTQTPRYLIKTRGQQVTLSCSPISGHRSVSWYQQTPGQGLQFLFEYFSETQRNKGNFPGRFSGRQFSNSRSEMNVSTLELGDSALYLCASSRTETGRGEQFFGPGTRLTVL.

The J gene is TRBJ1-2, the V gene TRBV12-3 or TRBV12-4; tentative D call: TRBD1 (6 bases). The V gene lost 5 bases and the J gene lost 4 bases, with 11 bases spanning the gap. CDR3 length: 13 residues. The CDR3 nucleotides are TGTGCCAGCAGTCCACAGGGTTCCTATGGCTACACCTTC. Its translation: CASSPQGSYGYTF.

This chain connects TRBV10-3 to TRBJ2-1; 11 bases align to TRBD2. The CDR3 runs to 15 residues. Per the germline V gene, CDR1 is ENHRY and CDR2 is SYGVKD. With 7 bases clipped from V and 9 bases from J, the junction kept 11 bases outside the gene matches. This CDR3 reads CAITTGLAATTEQFF. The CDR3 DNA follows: TGTGCCATCACTACGGGACTAGCGGCGACAACTGAGCAGTTCTTC.